The T cell receptor (beta chain) described here comes from a study of control samples from healthy donors and cancer patients. This clone turned up a few times. Here immunoSEQ multiplex PCR was the method, and the copy in TCRdb shows in-frame clones only, minus some. The repertoire has roughly 100,000 clones, roughly 89% of them found once; the top ten carry 15% to 20%. CDR1 and CDR2 from the germline V gene are SGHVS and FQNEAQ. Trimming removed 3 bases at V and 10 bases at J, with 12 bases between. This CDR3 is built from 12 residues. The chain uses TRBV7-8 and TRBJ1-1, with TRBD1 as a possible D gene (5 bases). The sequenced sample was PBMCs. The sequence came from a man between 60 and 75 years old with lung cancer. The CDR3 nucleotides read TGTGCCAGCAGCTTCGACAGTCGGGGAGCTTTCTTT. Amino acids: CASSFDSRGAFF.